This is a list of T cell receptor beta chains from one sample in a study of control samples from healthy donors and cancer patients. This table comes from immunoSEQ multiplex PCR, and its TCRdb copy is limited to in-frame clones, with some not included. The sample lists about 140,000 clones, around 85% occurring once. The sequenced sample consisted of blood. These receptors originate from a woman younger than 45 in good health. Both conserved end residues are part of each CDR3. The order of the fields is V gene, clone size, D gene, J gene, CDR3 protein, CDR3 DNA. D genes are given only for firm matches. Clone size is given for some rows only: seen once, a few or many times, or a class if the clone is expanded.

v_call: TRBV9; clone_size: NA; d_call: NA; j_call: TRBJ2-1; cdr3_aa: CASSSRDVTYNEQFF; cdr3_nt: TGTGCCAGCAGCAGCCGGGACGTCACCTACAATGAGCAGTTCTTC
v_call: TRBV3-1/TRBV3-2; clone_size: once; d_call: NA; j_call: TRBJ2-2; cdr3_aa: CASSQVRNTGELFF; cdr3_nt: TGTGCCAGCAGCCAAGTAAGAAACACCGGGGAGCTGTTTTTT
v_call: TRBV30; clone_size: NA; d_call: NA; j_call: TRBJ2-1; cdr3_aa: CAWGPVNEQFF; cdr3_nt: TGTGCCTGGGGTCCGGTCAATGAGCAGTTCTTC
v_call: TRBV19; clone_size: NA; d_call: NA; j_call: TRBJ2-6; cdr3_aa: CASRSVGANVLTF; cdr3_nt: TGTGCCAGTAGATCTGTTGGGGCCAACGTCCTGACTTTC
v_call: TRBV29-1; clone_size: NA; d_call: TRBD2; j_call: TRBJ2-5; cdr3_aa: CSGWTSGSGKTQYF; cdr3_nt: TGCAGCGGGTGGACTAGCGGTAGCGGGAAGACCCAGTACTTC
v_call: TRBV19; clone_size: once; d_call: TRBD1; j_call: TRBJ1-6; cdr3_aa: CASSISRDRGSPLHF; cdr3_nt: TGTGCCAGTAGTATTAGCCGGGACAGAGGCTCACCCCTCCACTTT
v_call: TRBV12-3/TRBV12-4; clone_size: NA; d_call: NA; j_call: TRBJ2-1; cdr3_aa: CASSLKGAGEQFF; cdr3_nt: TGTGCCAGCAGTTTGAAAGGGGCGGGTGAGCAGTTCTTC
v_call: TRBV24-1; clone_size: NA; d_call: TRBD2; j_call: TRBJ2-1; cdr3_aa: CATSDSSGGSYNEQFF; cdr3_nt: TGTGCCACCAGTGATTCTTCGGGAGGAAGTTACAATGAGCAGTTCTTC
v_call: TRBV25-1; clone_size: NA; d_call: TRBD1; j_call: TRBJ1-1; cdr3_aa: CASSGSDRESNTEAFF; cdr3_nt: TGTGCCAGCAGTGGTTCGGACAGGGAGAGTAACACTGAAGCTTTCTTT
v_call: TRBV19; clone_size: NA; d_call: TRBD2; j_call: TRBJ2-1; cdr3_aa: CASKALAGGGNEQFF; cdr3_nt: TGTGCCAGTAAGGCCCTAGCGGGAGGGGGTAATGAGCAGTTCTTC
v_call: TRBV19; clone_size: NA; d_call: NA; j_call: TRBJ2-3; cdr3_aa: CASSTRQFSDTQYF; cdr3_nt: TGTGCCAGTAGTACGCGACAGTTTTCGGATACGCAGTATTTT
v_call: TRBV18; clone_size: few; d_call: TRBD1; j_call: TRBJ1-2; cdr3_aa: CASSPGQGFDYGYTF; cdr3_nt: TGTGCCAGCTCACCCGGACAGGGTTTCGACTATGGCTACACCTTC
v_call: TRBV6-5; clone_size: NA; d_call: NA; j_call: TRBJ1-1; cdr3_aa: CASTLRGGATEAFF; cdr3_nt: TGTGCCAGCACCCTCAGGGGAGGAGCGACTGAAGCTTTCTTT
v_call: TRBV24-1; clone_size: NA; d_call: NA; j_call: TRBJ2-5; cdr3_aa: CATSDSRVYETQYF; cdr3_nt: TGTGCCACCAGTGATTCGCGGGTTTACGAGACCCAGTACTTC
v_call: TRBV14; clone_size: NA; d_call: NA; j_call: TRBJ1-2; cdr3_aa: CASSQDIGSYGYTF; cdr3_nt: TGTGCCAGCAGCCAAGATATTGGAAGCTATGGCTACACCTTC
v_call: TRBV27; clone_size: NA; d_call: TRBD1; j_call: TRBJ1-2; cdr3_aa: CASRRAGTVSYGYTF; cdr3_nt: TGTGCCAGCAGGAGAGCCGGGACAGTCTCCTATGGCTACACCTTC
v_call: TRBV9; clone_size: few; d_call: TRBD2; j_call: TRBJ2-1; cdr3_aa: CASSKPPGLAGVNEQFF; cdr3_nt: TGTGCCAGCAGCAAACCCCCAGGGCTAGCGGGAGTTAATGAGCAGTTCTTC
v_call: TRBV20-1; clone_size: NA; d_call: NA; j_call: TRBJ1-1; cdr3_aa: CSAEGTEAFF; cdr3_nt: TGCAGTGCTGAGGGCACTGAAGCTTTCTTT
v_call: TRBV28; clone_size: NA; d_call: NA; j_call: TRBJ1-1; cdr3_aa: CASSFPQGGEAFF; cdr3_nt: TGTGCCAGCAGCTTTCCCCAGGGCGGTGAAGCTTTCTTT
v_call: TRBV4-1; clone_size: NA; d_call: NA; j_call: TRBJ1-1; cdr3_aa: CASSHAGRGTRNTEAFF; cdr3_nt: TGCGCCAGCAGCCACGCTGGTAGGGGGACGAGAAACACTGAAGCTTTCTTT
v_call: TRBV5-6; clone_size: NA; d_call: NA; j_call: TRBJ2-1; cdr3_aa: CASSLTGYEQFF; cdr3_nt: TGTGCCAGCAGCTTGACAGGGTATGAGCAGTTCTTC
v_call: TRBV29-1; clone_size: NA; d_call: NA; j_call: TRBJ2-5; cdr3_aa: CSAEETGEGTQYF; cdr3_nt: TGCAGCGCTGAAGAGACAGGGGAGGGGACCCAGTACTTC
v_call: TRBV30; clone_size: NA; d_call: NA; j_call: TRBJ1-1; cdr3_aa: CAWSDRTEAFF; cdr3_nt: TGTGCCTGGAGTGATAGGACAGAAGCTTTCTTT
v_call: TRBV28; clone_size: NA; d_call: NA; j_call: TRBJ1-2; cdr3_aa: CASGLREELQNGYTF; cdr3_nt: TGTGCCAGCGGTTTAAGGGAGGAACTACAGAATGGCTACACCTTC
v_call: TRBV7-2; clone_size: NA; d_call: NA; j_call: TRBJ2-3; cdr3_aa: CASSLAGLAVGDTQYF; cdr3_nt: TGTGCCAGCAGCTTAGCGGGGCTAGCCGTTGGGGATACGCAGTATTTT
v_call: TRBV28; clone_size: once; d_call: NA; j_call: TRBJ1-1; cdr3_aa: CATFFQWRGAFF; cdr3_nt: TGTGCCACCTTTTTTCAGTGGAGGGGAGCTTTCTTT
v_call: TRBV4-1; clone_size: NA; d_call: NA; j_call: TRBJ2-7; cdr3_aa: CASSQAQTTYEQYF; cdr3_nt: TGCGCCAGCAGCCAAGCACAGACGACCTACGAGCAGTACTTC
v_call: TRBV29-1; clone_size: NA; d_call: TRBD2; j_call: TRBJ2-1; cdr3_aa: CSVGTSGRGTDEQFF; cdr3_nt: TGCAGCGTTGGGACTAGCGGGAGAGGAACGGATGAGCAGTTCTTC
v_call: TRBV5-1; clone_size: NA; d_call: TRBD1; j_call: TRBJ2-7; cdr3_aa: CASSGTDRERQYF; cdr3_nt: TGCGCCAGCAGCGGCACGGACAGGGAGAGGCAGTACTTC
v_call: TRBV7-2; clone_size: NA; d_call: NA; j_call: TRBJ2-5; cdr3_aa: CASSTGTRRETQYF; cdr3_nt: TGTGCCAGCAGCACCGGGACCCGCCGAGAGACCCAGTACTTC
v_call: TRBV6-5; clone_size: NA; d_call: TRBD1; j_call: TRBJ1-4; cdr3_aa: CASTRQGAVNEKLFF; cdr3_nt: TGTGCCAGCACTAGACAGGGGGCAGTTAATGAAAAACTGTTTTTT
v_call: TRBV6-5; clone_size: NA; d_call: NA; j_call: TRBJ2-2; cdr3_aa: CASSRIGGGELFF; cdr3_nt: TGTGCCAGCAGTCGAATAGGAGGCGGGGAGCTGTTTTTT
v_call: TRBV5-4; clone_size: NA; d_call: TRBD2; j_call: TRBJ2-7; cdr3_aa: CASSSWTSGSSYEQYF; cdr3_nt: TGTGCCAGCAGCTCTTGGACTAGCGGGAGCTCCTACGAGCAGTACTTC
v_call: TRBV25-1; clone_size: NA; d_call: TRBD1; j_call: TRBJ1-3; cdr3_aa: CASRGQGAENTIYF; cdr3_nt: TGTGCCAGCAGGGGACAGGGGGCCGAAAACACCATATATTTT
v_call: TRBV19; clone_size: NA; d_call: TRBD2; j_call: TRBJ2-3; cdr3_aa: CASSIGTGGRSHTDTQYF; cdr3_nt: TGTGCCAGTAGTATTGGGACCGGCGGGAGATCCCACACAGATACGCAGTATTTT
v_call: TRBV10-3; clone_size: NA; d_call: NA; j_call: TRBJ2-1; cdr3_aa: CAISETGNEQFF; cdr3_nt: TGTGCCATCAGTGAGACTGGAAATGAGCAGTTCTTC
v_call: TRBV18; clone_size: NA; d_call: NA; j_call: TRBJ2-7; cdr3_aa: CASSLGTALYEQYF; cdr3_nt: TGTGCCAGCTCACTCGGGACTGCCCTCTACGAGCAGTACTTC
v_call: TRBV19; clone_size: NA; d_call: NA; j_call: TRBJ1-1; cdr3_aa: CASSIASGVTEAFF; cdr3_nt: TGTGCCAGTAGTATAGCCTCCGGGGTGACTGAAGCTTTCTTT
v_call: TRBV9; clone_size: NA; d_call: TRBD2; j_call: TRBJ2-3; cdr3_aa: CASSVRLAASTDTQYF; cdr3_nt: TGTGCCAGCAGCGTAAGACTAGCGGCTAGCACAGATACGCAGTATTTT
v_call: TRBV19; clone_size: NA; d_call: NA; j_call: TRBJ1-5; cdr3_aa: CASTPGRRNQPQHF; cdr3_nt: TGTGCCAGTACCCCAGGGAGGCGCAATCAGCCCCAGCATTTT